The clone carrying this T cell receptor (beta chain) was counted many times. The antigen remains unidentified. This record comes from a study of regulatory T cells in long-lasting Graves disease. Study-wide findings and caveats: Persistent Graves' disease cases displayed lower TCR diversity than newly diagnosed ones.

Investigators prepared the TCR beta libraries by applying iRepertoire HTBI primers and Arm-PCR of CDR3 regions. One entry per CDR3 protein results from TCRdb running MiXCR on the multiplex PCR reads. The sample yields around 450,000 distinct CDR3 sequences, approximately 15% seen once. Germline V CDR1 and CDR2: WSHSY, SAAADI. The CDR3 has 11 amino acids. V was shortened by 3 bases and J by 6 bases, with 6 bases between the two germline ends. Time point denoted: newly diagnosed GD, antithyroid drugs for less than 3 months. RNA isolated from PBMCs was used to make the TCR library. The same data also contributed to another study, on T cells in Graves' hyperthyroidism and ophthalmopathy.

Sequencing used peripheral blood mononuclear cells (PBMCs), obtained at new diagnosis, from a patient treated with antithyroid drugs. The TCR sequence derives from a woman in her forties with Graves disease. This chain joins TRBV10-2 and TRBJ2-7; D ambiguous. The DNA of the CDR3 is TGCGCCAGCAGTGACGGACGCGAGCAGTACTTC. Its protein is CASSDGREQYF.